A selection of T cell receptor beta chains follows, all from one sample in a study of PD-1 blockade in classical Hodgkin lymphoma. This table comes from immunoSEQ multiplex PCR, and its TCRdb copy is limited to in-frame clones, with some not included. The profile shows over 50,000 clones, roughly nine tenths of them singletons. The material was peripheral blood mononuclear cells (PBMCs), obtained before the fourth cycle of nivolumab. The receptor source for this set is a human donor with classical Hodgkin lymphoma. Each CDR3 is given with its conserved first and last residue.

TRBJ1-1	TRBV5-5	CASSWGAGHTEAFF
TRBJ1-1	TRBV4-3	CASSQEVGQGSTEAFF
TRBJ1-2	TRBV5-1	CASSLRSDRANYGYTF
TRBJ1-5	TRBV7-3	CASSDHLQGPYYQPQHF
TRBJ2-1	TRBV7-2	CASSLTLGAAYNEQFF
TRBJ2-6	TRBV7-7	CASSSRPPQSRANVLTF
TRBJ2-7	TRBV4-1	CASSQLTRQGYYEQYF
TRBJ2-7	TRBV27	CASSLAQGAYEQYF
TRBJ2-7	TRBV6-4	CASSVSGGEGNEQYF
TRBJ2-7	TRBV4-2	CASSQELASGGDEQYF
TRBJ2-7	TRBV7-9	CASSFFVPTRLAGVVEQYF
TRBJ2-7	TRBV29-1	CSVGAGGPFYEQYF
TRBJ2-1	TRBV6-1	CASSGPGLGYNEQFF
TRBJ1-2	TRBV28	CASSPPDRGGGYTF
TRBJ1-2	TRBV29-1	CSVEGRNYGYTF
TRBJ2-7	TRBV7-8	CASSLAPGGIYEQYF
TRBJ1-1	TRBV19	CASQRQGNTEAFF
TRBJ2-2	TRBV5-1	CASSFGTGVGTGELFF
TRBJ1-1	TRBV7-9	CASSPPQGAKYTEAFF
TRBJ1-1	TRBV2	CASIHRDGTEAFF
TRBJ2-3	TRBV4-2	CAGSQAGGTDTQYF
TRBJ1-1	TRBV10-1	CAIRSGIEAFF
TRBJ1-1	TRBV19	CASTLRRQRMNTEAFF
TRBJ2-7	TRBV28	CASSVPGERTYEQYF
TRBJ2-1	TRBV5-1	CASSLAGQGANEQFF
TRBJ2-7	TRBV27	CASSTSAGVHEQYF
TRBJ2-5	TRBV28	CASSEQRGAGETQYF
TRBJ2-7	TRBV18	CASSEDTASYEQYF
TRBJ1-4	TRBV9	CASSHQGAREEKLFF
TRBJ2-1	TRBV15	CATSRDQNNEQFF
TRBJ2-7	TRBV27	CASSLSVDHEQYF
TRBJ1-3	TRBV29-1	CSVEDWNTIYF
TRBJ1-3	TRBV7-9	CASSGVGRGESSGNTIYF
TRBJ2-7	TRBV7-6	CASSRGLAGGRYEQYF
TRBJ1-2	TRBV5-1	CASSLDGLSYGYTF
TRBJ1-5	TRBV4-1	CASSYAVYSNQPQHF
TRBJ2-5	TRBV11-3	CASSLGTSGGETQYF
TRBJ1-2	TRBV28	CASSLTGGGGYTF
TRBJ2-2	TRBV9	CASSVGRARPGELFF
TRBJ1-5	TRBV27	CASSLSRVQPQHF
TRBJ2-7	TRBV7-8	CASSPDRLYEQYF
TRBJ2-7	TRBV4-1	CASSPAGGLWDYEQYF
TRBJ2-7	TRBV27	CASSWGAGGDYEQYF
TRBJ2-1	TRBV19	CASSIPGYNEQFF
TRBJ1-1	TRBV19	CASSIVTDVEAFF
TRBJ2-1	TRBV5-1	CASSNPEIDEQFF
TRBJ1-2	TRBV4-3	CASRRHGYTF
TRBJ1-2	TRBV15	CATSRDAGPPNYGYTF
TRBJ2-1	TRBV4-3	CASSQEEWYNEQFF
TRBJ2-6	TRBV9	CASSRQGALTGANVLTF
TRBJ2-3	TRBV13	CASSKWGSTDTQYF
TRBJ1-3	TRBV18	CASSPDEGAGNTIYF
TRBJ2-1	TRBV5-1	CASSDPSGSSYNEQFF
TRBJ2-7	TRBV2	CASSVLGGVYEQYF
TRBJ2-3	TRBV9	CASSVPRGTGGTDTQYF
TRBJ2-1	TRBV7-3	CASSLDSSYNEQFF
TRBJ1-2	TRBV29-1	CSAEIGERRAYYGYTF
TRBJ2-5	TRBV11-2	CASSRGPGGQETQYF
TRBJ2-7	TRBV7-2	CASSYSGGSYEQYF
TRBJ1-6	TRBV9	CASSGGGQGSYNSPLHF